Presented here are 17 T cell receptor beta chains from one specimen sequenced in a study of blood T cell repertoires in COVID-19. Assay used: immunoSEQ multiplex PCR; TCRdb lists only in-frame clones, some missing. The table lists 150,000 to 200,000 clones, 70% to 85% of them singletons. The sample comprised peripheral blood. Source of these receptors: a human donor with acute or convalescent COVID-19. The donor label of this sample is uncertain.

The genes are TRBV18 and TRBJ2-5; tentative D call: TRBD2 (5 bases). The V gene lost 4 bases and the J gene lost 5 bases, with 11 bases spanning the gap. CDR1 is KGHSH and CDR2 is LQKENI in the germline V gene. The CDR3 covers 13 residues. The CDR3 DNA reads TGTGCCAGCTCACAGGAGGCCGTTGAGACCCAGTACTTC. Translating it yields CASSQEAVETQYF.

This clone was counted once. This sequence joins TRBV13 and TRBJ2-4; TRBD1 is a possible D gene (6 bases). This CDR3 contains 16 residues. Germline loops: CDR1 PRHDT, CDR2 FYEKMQ (reference sequence). Trimming removed 0 bases from V and 0 bases from J, with 9 bases in between. The CDR3 region has the DNA TGTGCCAGCAGCTTAGGCCACAGGGAAGCCAAAAACATTCAGTACTTC. Protein: CASSLGHREAKNIQYF.

This clone has only one observation. The genes are TRBV28 and TRBJ2-7; D perhaps matches TRBD2 (5 bases). Germline CDR1 MDHEN, CDR2 SYDVKM. The CDR3 extends over 15 amino acids. The V end lost 6 bases, the J end lost 3 bases, and 18 bases lay between the germline ends. The CDR3 loop reads CASSPALAWDYEQYF. In DNA form, the CDR3 reads TGTGCCAGCAGCCCTGCCCTAGCCTGGGACTACGAGCAGTACTTC.

This chain uses TRBV19 with TRBJ2-3, with 11 bases aligning to TRBD2. CDR1 and CDR2 from the germline V gene are LNHDA and SQIVND (reference sequence). This CDR3 is 15 amino acids long. The V segment lost 6 bases and the J segment 6 bases; nucleotides outside the gene matches: 8. CDR3 coding DNA: TGTGCCAGTAGCGCCTGGACTAGCGGGCGGGATACGCAGTATTTT. It specifies CASSAWTSGRDTQYF. Full variable domain (rest looked up from reference TRBV19 and TRBJ2-3): DGGITQSPKYLFRKEGQNVTLSCEQNLNHDAMYWYRQDPGQGLRLIYYSQIVNDFQKGDIAEGYSVSREKKESFPLTVTSAQKNPTAFYLCASSAWTSGRDTQYFGPGTRLTVL.

The chain joins TRBV7-6 to TRBJ2-3, with 10 nucleotides matching TRBD2. Germline assignment: CDR1 SGHVS and CDR2 FNYEAQ. The CDR3 spans 16 residues. Trimming at V came to 2 bases and at J to 0 bases, leaving 2 bases not matched to a gene. The CDR3 spells CASSLLAGVSTDTQYF. The CDR3 DNA reads TGTGCCAGCAGCTTACTAGCGGGAGTGAGCACAGATACGCAGTATTTT.

The chain couples TRBV12-5 to TRBJ2-7; no definite D call. The CDR3 is made up of 10 amino acids. With 5 bases removed from V and 4 bases from J, the gap between germline ends came to 3 bases. CDR1 and CDR2 (germline): LGHNT, FRNRAP. The CDR3 sequence: CASGLYEQYF. CDR3 sequence (DNA): TGTGCTAGTGGTCTTTACGAGCAGTACTTC. Together with reference TRBV12-5 and TRBJ2-7, the CDR3 gives the full variable domain: DARVTQTPRHKVTEMGQEVTMRCQPILGHNTVFWYRQTMMQGLELLAYFRNRAPLDDSGMPKDRFSAEMPDATLATLKIQPSEPRDSAVYFCASGLYEQYFGPGTRLTVT.

The chain has TRBV5-1 and TRBJ2-3, with TRBD2 identical over 7 bases. Germline V lookup: CDR1 SGHRS, CDR2 YFSETQ. The V segment lost 0 bases and the J segment 3 bases; nucleotides outside the gene matches: 4. This CDR3 is built from 15 residues. The CDR3 DNA reads as TGCGCCAGCAGCTTGGTAGGGAGGGTTACAGATACGCAGTATTTT. Encoded protein: CASSLVGRVTDTQYF.

The chain employs TRBV5-5 and TRBJ1-1, with 9 bases fitting TRBD1. Per the germline V gene, CDR1 is SGHKS and CDR2 is YYEKEE (reference sequence). This CDR3 contains 14 residues. V lost 4 bases to trimming and J lost 6 bases; unmatched junction nucleotides: 7. The CDR3 DNA is TGTGCCAGCAGCCCCGGGACAGGGCGAGCTGAAGCTTTCTTT. Amino acids: CASSPGTGRAEAFF.

V gene TRBV19 combines with J gene TRBJ2-1; 11 bases fit TRBD2. With 6 bases clipped from V and 6 bases from J, the junction kept 1 base outside the gene matches. Germline loops: CDR1 LNHDA, CDR2 SQIVND (reference sequence). This CDR3 is 13 amino acids long. The CDR3 DNA sequence: TGTGCCAGTAGGACTAGCGGGACCAATGAGCAGTTCTTC. It specifies CASRTSGTNEQFF.

The chain joins TRBV5-8 to TRBJ1-4, with no clear D. Germline CDR1 reads SGHTS; CDR2 reads YDEGEE. V was cut by 4 bases and J by 7 bases, with 8 bases left in between. The CDR3 has 12 residues. This chain's CDR3 is CASSPPGEKLFF. In DNA, the CDR3 is TGTGCCAGCAGCCCACCGGGTGAAAAACTGTTTTTT.

This chain uses TRBV4-3 with TRBJ1-1; D gene unclear. The CDR3 is 14 amino acids. The V gene lost 0 bases and the J gene lost 6 bases, with 11 bases spanning the gap. CDR1 LGHNA and CDR2 YSLEER come from the germline V gene. The CDR3 DNA is TGCGCCAGCAGCCAAGATCAGGCGGGGTCTGAAGCTTTCTTT. Translated, it gives CASSQDQAGSEAFF.

The chain is built from TRBV30 and TRBJ2-2, with 7 bases matching TRBD2. The germline CDR1 and CDR2 sequences are GTSNPN and SVGIG (reference sequence). V was pared by 3 bases and J by 5 bases, with 12 bases of the junction left unmatched. This CDR3 has 16 amino acids. CDR3 nucleotides: TGTGCCTGGAGCGACCGGAGAGCGGGAAGGACCGGGGAGCTGTTTTTT. As protein: CAWSDRRAGRTGELFF.

The chain employs TRBV2 and TRBJ1-4; perhaps TRBD1 as D (5 bases). Germline CDR1 is SNHLY and CDR2 is FYNNEI. V lost 7 bases and J lost 0, with 18 bases in between. CDR3 length: 17 amino acids. This CDR3 reads CASTPRSGLATNEKLFF. Written as DNA, the CDR3 is TGTGCCAGCACCCCAAGGTCGGGACTCGCAACTAATGAAAAACTGTTTTTT.

This clone was found once. This sequence joins TRBV6-6 and TRBJ2-7; D is unclear. Trimming left V 0 bases short and J 0 bases short, with 9 bases between. The CDR3 contains 15 residues. Looked up from germline, CDR1 is MNHNY and CDR2 is SVGAGI (reference sequence). CDR3 amino acids: CASSYSVAGSYEQYF. In DNA form, the CDR3 reads TGTGCCAGCAGTTACTCCGTCGCCGGCTCCTACGAGCAGTACTTC.

This sequence joins TRBV29-1 and TRBJ2-7, with 10 bases aligning to TRBD1. The germline V gene encodes CDR1 SQVTM and CDR2 ANQGSEA. Germline trimming cut 7 bases from V and 0 bases from J; bases unmatched to any gene: 6. This CDR3 region has 14 residues. In nucleotides, the CDR3 is TGCAGCGCTTCCGGGACAGGGGCCTCCTACGAGCAGTACTTC. Amino acid sequence: CSASGTGASYEQYF.

This clone was observed a single time. V is TRBV2 and J is TRBJ2-3; 12 bases match TRBD2. This CDR3 spans 15 amino acids. With 6 bases clipped from V and 3 bases from J, the junction kept 4 bases outside the gene matches. The germline CDR1 and CDR2 sequences are SNHLY and FYNNEI. The CDR3 DNA is TGTGCCAGCAGAGCTCTAGCGGGAGGGACAGATACGCAGTATTTT. Translating it yields CASRALAGGTDTQYF. Looking up the rest from reference TRBV2 and TRBJ2-3 gives the full variable domain: EPEVTQTPSHQVTQMGQEVILRCVPISNHLYFYWYRQILGQKVEFLVSFYNNEISEKSEIFDDQFSVERPDGSNFTLKIRSTKLEDSAMYFCASRALAGGTDTQYFGPGTRLTVL.

The chain employs TRBV6-6 and TRBJ1-1; the D gene is possibly TRBD1 (5 bases). Deletions cut 6 bases from V and 2 bases from J, with 13 bases between. The V gene's germline CDR1 is MNHNY and CDR2 SVGAGI (reference sequence). The CDR3 extends over 14 amino acids. The CDR3 DNA reads TGTGCCAGCAGAAACGGGGACTTCAACACTGAAGCTTTCTTT. Its translation is CASRNGDFNTEAFF.